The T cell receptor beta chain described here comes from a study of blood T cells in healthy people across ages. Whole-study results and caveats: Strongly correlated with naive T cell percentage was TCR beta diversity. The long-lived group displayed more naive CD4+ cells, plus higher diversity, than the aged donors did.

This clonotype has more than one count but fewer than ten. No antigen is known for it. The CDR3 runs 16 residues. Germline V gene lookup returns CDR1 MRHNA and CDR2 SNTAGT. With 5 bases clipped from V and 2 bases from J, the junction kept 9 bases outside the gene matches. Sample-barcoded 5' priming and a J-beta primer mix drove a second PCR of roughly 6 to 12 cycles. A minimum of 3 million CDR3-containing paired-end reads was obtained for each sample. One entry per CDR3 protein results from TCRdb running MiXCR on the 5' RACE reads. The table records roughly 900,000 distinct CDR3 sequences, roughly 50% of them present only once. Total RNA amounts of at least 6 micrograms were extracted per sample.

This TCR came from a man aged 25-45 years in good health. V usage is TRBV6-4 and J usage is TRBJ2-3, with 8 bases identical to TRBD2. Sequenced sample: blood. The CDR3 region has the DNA TGTGCCAGCAGTAGGGGAGCGGGGGCCAACACAGATACGCAGTATTTT. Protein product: CASSRGAGANTDTQYF.